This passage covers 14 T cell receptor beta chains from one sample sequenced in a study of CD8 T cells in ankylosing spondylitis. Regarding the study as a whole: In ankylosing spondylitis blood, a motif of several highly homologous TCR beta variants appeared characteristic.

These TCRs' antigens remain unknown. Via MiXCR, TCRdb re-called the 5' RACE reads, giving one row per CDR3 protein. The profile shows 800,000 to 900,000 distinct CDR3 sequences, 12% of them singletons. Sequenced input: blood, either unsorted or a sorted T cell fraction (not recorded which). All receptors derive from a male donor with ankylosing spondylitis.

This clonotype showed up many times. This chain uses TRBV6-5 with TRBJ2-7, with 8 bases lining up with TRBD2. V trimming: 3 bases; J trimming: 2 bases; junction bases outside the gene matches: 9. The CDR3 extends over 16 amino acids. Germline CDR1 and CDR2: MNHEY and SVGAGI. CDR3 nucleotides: TGTGCCAGCAGTTATAACCCCACTAGCGGCACCTACGAGCAGTACTTC. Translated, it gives CASSYNPTSGTYEQYF.

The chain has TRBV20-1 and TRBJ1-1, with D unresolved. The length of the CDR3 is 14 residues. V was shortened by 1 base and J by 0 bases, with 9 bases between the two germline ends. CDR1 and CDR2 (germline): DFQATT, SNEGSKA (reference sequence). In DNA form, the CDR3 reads TGCAGTGCTAGAGTTGCGACGGTGAACACTGAAGCTTTCTTT. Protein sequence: CSARVATVNTEAFF.

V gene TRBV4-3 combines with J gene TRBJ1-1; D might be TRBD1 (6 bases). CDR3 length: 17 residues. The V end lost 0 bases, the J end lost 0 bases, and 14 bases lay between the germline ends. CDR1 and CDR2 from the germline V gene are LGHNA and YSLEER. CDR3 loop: CASSQDLGAWMNTEAFF. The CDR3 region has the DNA TGCGCCAGCAGCCAAGATTTGGGGGCCTGGATGAACACTGAAGCTTTCTTT.

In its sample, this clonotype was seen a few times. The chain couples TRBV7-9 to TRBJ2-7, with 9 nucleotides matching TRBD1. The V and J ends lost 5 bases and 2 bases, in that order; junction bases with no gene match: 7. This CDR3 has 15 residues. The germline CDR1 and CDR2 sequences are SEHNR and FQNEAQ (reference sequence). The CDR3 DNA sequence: TGTGCCAGCAGCCCGGGACAGGGAAGGACCTACGAGCAGTACTTC. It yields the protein CASSPGQGRTYEQYF.

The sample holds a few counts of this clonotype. For the CDR3, the DNA is TGTGCCAGCAGCTTCAGGGGCTCTAGCACAGATACGCAGTATTTT. Amino acids: CASSFRGSSTDTQYF. V usage is TRBV7-6 and J usage is TRBJ2-3, with a possible D match to TRBD1 (6 bases). Trimming cost V 3 bases and J 0 bases, with 10 bases left between them. Germline loops: CDR1 SGHVS, CDR2 FNYEAQ. The CDR3 has 15 residues.

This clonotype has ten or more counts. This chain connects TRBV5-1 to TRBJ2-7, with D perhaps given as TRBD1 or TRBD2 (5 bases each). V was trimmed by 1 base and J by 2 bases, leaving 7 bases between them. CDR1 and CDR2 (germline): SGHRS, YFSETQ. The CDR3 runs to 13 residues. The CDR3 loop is CASSLWGTYEQYF. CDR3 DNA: TGCGCCAGCAGCTTGTGGGGGACCTACGAGCAGTACTTC.

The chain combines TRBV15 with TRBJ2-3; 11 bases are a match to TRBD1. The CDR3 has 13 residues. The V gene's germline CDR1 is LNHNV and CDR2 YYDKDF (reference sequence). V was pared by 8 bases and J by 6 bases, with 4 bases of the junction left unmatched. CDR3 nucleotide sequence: TGTGCCACCGGACAGGGGGCGAAGGATACGCAGTATTTT. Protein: CATGQGAKDTQYF. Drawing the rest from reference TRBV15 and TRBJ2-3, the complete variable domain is DAMVIQNPRYQVTQFGKPVTLSCSQTLNHNVMYWYQQKSSQAPKLLFHYYDKDFNNEADTPDNFQSRRPNTSFCFLDIRSPGLGDTAMYLCATGQGAKDTQYFGPGTRLTVL.

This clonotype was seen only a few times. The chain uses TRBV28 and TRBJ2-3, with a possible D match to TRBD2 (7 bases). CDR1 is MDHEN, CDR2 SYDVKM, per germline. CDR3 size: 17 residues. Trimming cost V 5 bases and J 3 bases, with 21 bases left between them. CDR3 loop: CASSPGGGWEGTDTQYF. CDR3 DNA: TGTGCCAGCAGTCCCGGGGGCGGTTGGGAGGGGACAGATACGCAGTATTTT.

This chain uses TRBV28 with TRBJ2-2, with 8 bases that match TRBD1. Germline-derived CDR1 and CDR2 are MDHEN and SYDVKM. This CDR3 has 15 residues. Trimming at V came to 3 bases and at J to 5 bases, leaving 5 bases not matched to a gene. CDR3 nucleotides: TGTGCCAGCAGTTTTCGGACAGGGCGAACCGGGGAGCTGTTTTTT. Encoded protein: CASSFRTGRTGELFF. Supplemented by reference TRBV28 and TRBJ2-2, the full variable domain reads DVKVTQSSRYLVKRTGEKVFLECVQDMDHENMFWYRQDPGLGLRLIYFSYDVKMKEKGDIPEGYSVSREKKERFSLILESASTNQTSMYLCASSFRTGRTGELFFGEGSRLTVL.

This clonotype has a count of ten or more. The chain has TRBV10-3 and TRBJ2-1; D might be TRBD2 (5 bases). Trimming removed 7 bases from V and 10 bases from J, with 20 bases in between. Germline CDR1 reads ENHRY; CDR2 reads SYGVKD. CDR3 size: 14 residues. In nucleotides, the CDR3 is TGTGCCATCACTGACCCTCGGACTCTCAGGGAGCAGTTCTTC. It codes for CAITDPRTLREQFF.

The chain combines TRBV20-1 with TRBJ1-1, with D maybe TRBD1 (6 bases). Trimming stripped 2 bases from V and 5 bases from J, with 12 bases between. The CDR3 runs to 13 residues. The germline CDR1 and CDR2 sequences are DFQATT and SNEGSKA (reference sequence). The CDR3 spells CSARSGQKTEAFF. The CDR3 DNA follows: TGCAGTGCTAGATCGGGACAAAAAACTGAAGCTTTCTTT.

CDR3 in amino acids: CASRRQGAHEQYF. CDR3 nucleotides: TGTGCCAGCAGGCGACAGGGGGCCCACGAGCAGTACTTC. The chain is built from TRBV28 and TRBJ2-7, with 10 bases that match TRBD1. Looked up from germline, CDR1 is MDHEN and CDR2 is SYDVKM. V lost 6 bases and J lost 5; bases outside the gene matches: 4. This CDR3 comprises 13 residues.

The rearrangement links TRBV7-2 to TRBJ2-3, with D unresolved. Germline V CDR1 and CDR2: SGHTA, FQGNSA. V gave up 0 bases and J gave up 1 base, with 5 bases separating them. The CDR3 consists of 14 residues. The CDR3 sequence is CASSLAIGTDTQYF. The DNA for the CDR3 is TGTGCCAGCAGCTTAGCGATAGGCACAGATACGCAGTATTTT.

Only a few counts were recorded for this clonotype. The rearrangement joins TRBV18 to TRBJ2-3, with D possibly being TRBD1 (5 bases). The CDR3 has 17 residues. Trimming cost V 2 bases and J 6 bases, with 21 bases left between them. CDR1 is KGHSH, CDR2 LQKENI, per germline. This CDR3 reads CASSPNAPTAVSDTQYF. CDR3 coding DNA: TGTGCCAGCTCACCAAACGCGCCGACAGCAGTCTCGGATACGCAGTATTTT. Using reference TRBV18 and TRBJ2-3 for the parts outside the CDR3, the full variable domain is NAGVMQNPRHLVRRRGQEARLRCSPMKGHSHVYWYRQLPEEGLKFMVYLQKENIIDESGMPKERFSAEFPKEGPSILRIQQVVRGDSAAYFCASSPNAPTAVSDTQYFGPGTRLTVL.